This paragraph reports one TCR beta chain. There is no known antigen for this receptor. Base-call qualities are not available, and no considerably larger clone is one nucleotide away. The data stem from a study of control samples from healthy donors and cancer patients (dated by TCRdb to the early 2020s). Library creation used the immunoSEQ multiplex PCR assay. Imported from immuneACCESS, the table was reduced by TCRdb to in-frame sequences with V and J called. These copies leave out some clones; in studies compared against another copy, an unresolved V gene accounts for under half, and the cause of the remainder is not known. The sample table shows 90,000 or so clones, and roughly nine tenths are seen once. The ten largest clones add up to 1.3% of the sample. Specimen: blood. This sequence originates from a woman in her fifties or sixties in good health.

In nucleotides, the sequence is TGTGCCAGCAGCCACCGGGGGGAGACCCAGTACTTC. This is translated as CASSHRGETQYF. The chain joins TRBV11-3 to TRBJ2-5, and perhaps TRBD2 as D gene, on 6 matching bases. V is pared back by 5 bases and J by 5 bases, with 9 bases lying between the germline termini. Reading from cysteine to phenylalanine, the CDR3 counts 12 amino acids. The retained sequence is limited to the CDR3, 36 bases, with the frame set at the first base. CDR1 SGHNT and CDR2 YENEEA are derived from the germline V gene.